The 20 T cell receptor beta chains listed next were all sequenced from one sample in a study of early T cells in non-severe SARS-CoV-2 infection. TCRdb itself ran the 5' RACE reads through MiXCR, one entry per CDR3 protein. The sample lists around 110,000 distinct CDR3 sequences; more than 9.5% were seen once. Sequencing input: whole blood. All receptors come from an adult who was a healthcare worker with PCR-confirmed SARS-CoV-2 infection or an uninfected control (not recorded which).

This clonotype was observed a few times. This chain uses TRBV7-2 with TRBJ2-5; maybe TRBD1 (6 bases). The germline V gene encodes CDR1 SGHTA and CDR2 FQGNSA. Trimming cost V 4 bases and J 4 bases, with 7 bases left between them. This CDR3 has 12 residues. The CDR3, as DNA: TGTGCCAGCAGCTGGGACACAGAGACCCAGTACTTC. This codes for CASSWDTETQYF.

A single count supports this clonotype. The CDR3 loop is CASSRGTVTETQYF. The CDR3 DNA is TGTGCCAGCAGCCGCGGGACAGTGACAGAGACCCAGTACTTC. This chain links TRBV7-6 with TRBJ2-5; tentative D call: TRBD1 (7 bases). The germline V and J ends were trimmed by 5 bases and 4 bases, with 14 bases remaining between them. The CDR3 runs 14 residues. Germline assignment: CDR1 SGHVS and CDR2 FNYEAQ. Full variable domain (outside the CDR3, taken from reference TRBV7-6 and TRBJ2-5): GAGVSQSPRYKVTKRGQDVALRCDPISGHVSLYWYRQALGQGPEFLTYFNYEAQQDKSGLPNDRFSAERPEGSISTLTIQRTEQRDSAMYRCASSRGTVTETQYFGPGTRLLVL.

This clonotype was counted ten times or more. The genes are TRBV7-3 and TRBJ2-2; D not certain. Germline assignment: CDR1 SGHTA and CDR2 FQGTGA. Between the trimmed V and J ends, which lost 5 bases and 1 base, there was a span of 14 bases. The CDR3 spans 16 residues. The CDR3 loop is CASSPRGDLNTGELFF. As DNA, the CDR3 is TGTGCCAGCAGCCCCCGCGGTGACTTGAACACCGGGGAGCTGTTTTTT.

With respect to this clonotype: The junction differs from germline at one of its ends, possibly a read error. The chain carries TRBV6-6 and TRBJ1-1; D is possibly TRBD1 (5 bases). CDR3 length equals 12 residues. The germline V gene encodes CDR1 MNHNY and CDR2 SVGAGI (reference sequence). The CDR3 loop reads CASSQGTTEVFF. The CDR3 nucleotides read TGTGCCAGCTCTCAGGGAACCACTGAAGTTTTCTTT.

Only a few counts were recorded for this clonotype. The chain combines TRBV9 with TRBJ2-1; the match to TRBD2 covers 14 bases. Germline lookup yields CDR1 SGDLS and CDR2 YYNGEE. The CDR3 covers 16 residues. V lost 3 bases and J lost 8; bases outside the gene matches: 7. CDR3 sequence reads: CASSGGLAGVRYEQFF. The CDR3 nucleotides read TGTGCCAGCAGCGGGGGACTAGCGGGAGTTCGTTATGAGCAGTTCTTC.

As regards this clonotype: An end of the junction differs from the germline gene, which may be a read error. This chain joins TRBV12-3 or TRBV12-4 and TRBJ2-7, with 9 bases aligning to TRBD1. The CDR3 totals 15 residues. Here the CDR3 reads CASNYAGQGPYGQYF. The DNA for the CDR3 is TGTGCCAGCAATTACGCGGGACAGGGACCCTACGGGCAGTACTTC.

The CDR3: CATSRGQGDDEQYF. The CDR3 bases are TGTGCCACCAGCAGAGGACAGGGTGACGACGAGCAGTACTTC. This rearrangement joins TRBV15 to TRBJ2-7; 7 nucleotides match TRBD1. V lost 1 base to trimming and J lost 5 bases; unmatched junction nucleotides: 5. The CDR3 contains 14 residues. Looked up from germline, CDR1 is LNHNV and CDR2 is YYDKDF (reference sequence).

The V and J genes are TRBV28 and TRBJ1-2, with D unresolved. Germline values: CDR1 MDHEN, CDR2 SYDVKM. Between the trimmed V and J ends, which lost 3 bases and 8 bases, there was a span of 10 bases. The CDR3 consists of 12 residues. The CDR3 reads CASSFVWWGYTF. The CDR3 DNA reads as TGTGCCAGCAGTTTCGTCTGGTGGGGCTACACCTTC.

This clonotype was counted many times. V gene TRBV20-1 combines with J gene TRBJ2-7; no clear D gene. CDR3 length: 15 amino acids. Trimming cost V 3 bases and J 7 bases, with 22 bases left between them. CDR1 is DFQATT, CDR2 SNEGSKA, per germline (reference sequence). CDR3 sequence: CSARGKPTNLGEQYF. DNA of the CDR3: TGCAGTGCTAGGGGGAAACCCACGAACCTCGGGGAGCAGTACTTC.

This clonotype was found many times. The chain employs TRBV12-3 or TRBV12-4 and TRBJ1-1; no clear D gene. V lost 5 bases, J lost 0 bases, and 7 bases lay in between. The CDR3 runs 13 residues. The chain's CDR3 is CASSPKLNTEAFF. CDR3 DNA: TGTGCCAGCAGTCCGAAATTGAACACTGAAGCTTTCTTT.

This clonotype was detected many times. This chain links TRBV16 with TRBJ2-1, with 7 bases that match TRBD2. Germline V gene data show CDR1 as KGHSY and CDR2 as FQNENV. The CDR3 totals 16 residues. The V segment lost 3 bases and the J segment 5 bases; nucleotides outside the gene matches: 10. The CDR3 DNA follows: TGTGCCAGCAGCCATCGAGGCGGGACTACGCACAATGAGCAGTTCTTC. Amino acids: CASSHRGGTTHNEQFF.

The V call is TRBV5-6, the J call TRBJ2-1, with D perhaps TRBD1 or TRBD2 (6 bases each). The CDR3 totals 11 residues. CDR1 and CDR2 (germline): SGHDT, YYEEEE. The V end was cut by 4 bases, the J end by 15 bases, with 14 bases between. The CDR3 DNA follows: TGTGCCAGCAGCGCCGGTGGGGGGCTGTTCTTC. Its protein product is CASSAGGGLFF. The full variable domain, in which reference TRBV5-6 and TRBJ2-1 provide the parts outside the CDR3, is DAGVTQSPTHLIKTRGQQVTLRCSPKSGHDTVSWYQQALGQGPQFIFQYYEEEERQRGNFPDRFSGHQFPNYSSELNVNALLLGDSALYLCASSAGGGLFFGPGTRLTVL.

Many counts were recorded for this clonotype. This rearrangement joins TRBV30 to TRBJ2-1; D perhaps matches TRBD1 (5 bases). Germline V CDR1 and CDR2: GTSNPN, SVGIG (reference sequence). V lost 0 bases to trimming and J lost 9 bases, with 12 bases between them. The CDR3 totals 13 residues. The CDR3 nucleotides read TGTGCCTGGAGTGTACAGGACCGAGGTGAGCAGTTCTTC. It is translated as CAWSVQDRGEQFF.

This clonotype was seen many times. This chain uses TRBV20-1 with TRBJ1-6, with no clear D. The germline CDR1 and CDR2 sequences are DFQATT and SNEGSKA (reference sequence). V was clipped by 1 base and J by 8 bases, with 15 bases between them. The CDR3 contains 15 residues. CDR3 region: CSARVGGRVDSPLHF. The CDR3 DNA is TGCAGTGCTAGAGTAGGCGGAAGGGTTGATTCACCCCTCCACTTT.

This clonotype was seen repeatedly, ten times or more. V gene TRBV3-1 combines with J gene TRBJ2-7, with D possibly being TRBD2 (5 bases). V lost 4 bases and J 2 bases, leaving 6 bases between the germline ends. The germline V gene has CDR1 LGHDT and CDR2 YNNKEL (reference sequence). The CDR3 has 12 residues. CDR3 DNA sequence: TGTGCCAGCAGCCCCGGGGCCTACGAGCAGTACTTC. This gives the protein CASSPGAYEQYF.

The J gene is TRBJ1-4, the V gene TRBV2, with D tentatively TRBD1 (6 bases). CDR1 and CDR2 from the germline V gene are SNHLY and FYNNEI. The CDR3 consists of 12 residues. Trimming pared 8 bases from V and 6 bases from J, leaving 10 bases between. CDR3 amino acids: CASQGRDEKLFF. CDR3 DNA sequence: TGTGCCAGCCAGGGGCGGGATGAAAAACTGTTTTTT.

This clonotype showed up many times. The V gene is TRBV18, the J gene TRBJ2-7; no clear D. Per germline, CDR1 KGHSH and CDR2 LQKENI. The CDR3 totals 12 residues. V was pared by 4 bases and J by 5 bases, with 9 bases between. CDR3 in DNA: TGTGCCAGCTCACGCACGGACCACGAGCAGTACTTC. Translated: CASSRTDHEQYF.

In its sample, this clonotype was seen many times. The chain combines TRBV19 with TRBJ2-1, with D unclear. This CDR3 region has 11 residues. Germline V gene data show CDR1 as LNHDA and CDR2 as SQIVND (reference sequence). The V end was cut by 3 bases, the J end by 9 bases, with 6 bases between. The CDR3 DNA reads TGTGCCAGTAGTATTTGGGGTGAGCAGTTCTTC. It encodes CASSIWGEQFF.

This clonotype showed up just a few times. The chain uses TRBV6-4 and TRBJ1-3; D not resolved. CDR1 is MRHNA and CDR2 is SNTAGT in the germline V gene. The CDR3 is 17 residues long. The V end was cut by 0 bases, the J end by 1 base, with 13 bases between. CDR3: CASSDSMSGGSGNTIYF. DNA of the CDR3: TGTGCCAGCAGTGACTCGATGTCAGGTGGATCTGGAAACACCATATATTTT.

This clonotype has at least ten counts. J is TRBJ2-1 and V is TRBV10-1; D possibly corresponds to TRBD2 (6 bases). With 6 bases removed from V and 12 bases from J, the gap between germline ends came to 15 bases. This CDR3 is built from 12 residues. Looked up from germline, CDR1 is WNHNN and CDR2 is SYGVQD (reference sequence). The chain's CDR3 is CASRPIFSGQFF. In DNA, the CDR3 is TGCGCCAGCAGGCCAATTTTTAGCGGGCAGTTCTTC.